The rows below give T cell receptor beta chains drawn from one sample of a study of monozygotic twins with inflammatory bowel disease. TCRdb reprocessed the 5' RACE reads and stores each CDR3 protein as one record, lacking DNA. In all, the sample yields approximately 340,000 distinct CDR3 sequences. Sequencing was performed on blood. Every receptor here comes from a human donor with ulcerative colitis or Crohn's disease, or a healthy co-twin of an affected twin (not recorded which). Both conserved end residues are part of each CDR3.

14 | TRBJ1-6 | TRBV7-8 | CASSPDRAIHPSTF
16 | TRBJ2-1 | TRBV12-3/TRBV12-4 | CASNRQGFPSYNEQFF
14 | TRBJ1-2 | TRBV6-1 | CASGGGGPYYGYTF
14 | TRBJ2-7 | TRBV15 | CATSALLSSYEQYF
15 | TRBJ2-7 | TRBV7-2 | CASSLYTGTEYEQYF
14 | TRBJ2-1 | TRBV2 | CASSTGTSGREQFF
16 | TRBJ1-4 | TRBV6-2/TRBV6-3 | CASSYSKGATNEKLFF
15 | TRBJ2-2 | TRBV3-1 | CASSQESQFTGELFF
16 | TRBJ2-7 | TRBV12-3/TRBV12-4 | CASSFRPGTASYEQYF
14 | TRBJ2-7 | TRBV10-3 | CAISDLVGAYEQYF
12 | TRBJ2-1 | TRBV29-1 | CSVTFQGDEQFF
15 | TRBJ2-2 | TRBV28 | CASSSVDGYTGELFF
15 | TRBJ1-1 | TRBV5-1 | CASSLERFLPREAFF
13 | TRBJ2-3 | TRBV10-3 | CAISTTPLDTQYF
14 | TRBJ2-3 | TRBV7-2 | CASRSSGSTDTQYF
16 | TRBJ2-1 | TRBV4-3 | CASSQAYLAADNEQFF
13 | TRBJ2-5 | TRBV29-1 | CSVDPRGQETQYF
13 | TRBJ2-1 | TRBV2 | CASSDRMGDEQFF
14 | TRBJ2-1 | TRBV15 | CATATSGSNNEQFF
14 | TRBJ2-1 | TRBV9 | CASSPRSGNNEQFF
14 | TRBJ1-3 | TRBV7-9 | CASRETGAGNTIYF
17 | TRBJ2-2 | TRBV4-1 | CASSHTTGGAYIGELFF
14 | TRBJ1-2 | TRBV10-3 | CAISEQVDNYGYTF